This T cell receptor beta chain was recovered during a study of T cell changes during pregnancy in multiple sclerosis. Germline assignment: CDR1 MNHNS and CDR2 SASEGT. This CDR3 has 10 amino acids. The ends were cut back, 8 bases at V and 6 bases at J, with 8 bases in the middle. TCRdb's copy holds only in-frame clones and misses some; the assay was immunoSEQ multiplex PCR. This sample has almost 40,000 clones, with 90% to 95% found just once. The chain carries TRBV6-1 and TRBJ2-7, with D uncertain. The material sequenced was CD4+ T cells from peripheral blood mononuclear cells, taken in the third trimester of pregnancy. The source is a female donor in good health, enrolled as a control in a pregnancy study. In nucleotides, the CDR3 is TGTGCCAGCCCCCCGAGCGAGCAGTACTTC. This translates into CASPPSEQYF.